Listed below are T cell receptor beta chains from one sample, sequenced in a study of blood T cell repertoires in COVID-19. Libraries were prepared by immunoSEQ multiplex PCR; TCRdb keeps only in-frame clonotypes and omits some of them. Counted here are 90,000 or so clones, 85% to 90% occurring once; the ten biggest clones make up more than 1%. Sequencing was carried out using peripheral blood. These receptor sequences come from a human donor in a cohort sampled during active COVID-19. The CDR3 runs from the conserved cysteine through the conserved F or W. The D gene is left open where the match is weak. The listing skips clone size in some rows; elsewhere it reads once, few, many or a size class.

V	J	D	size	CDR3	DNA
TRBV28	TRBJ1-2	TRBD1	-	CASRTPRTGGNYGYTF	TGTGCCAGCAGGACCCCCCGGACAGGGGGGAACTATGGCTACACCTTC
TRBV2	TRBJ1-5	TRBD1	-	CASSLLGTGNQPQHF	TGTGCCAGCAGCCTCCTCGGGACAGGGAATCAGCCCCAGCATTTT
TRBV6-4	TRBJ1-1	-	-	CASPEVRSRDKPNTEAFF	TGTGCCAGCCCGGAGGTAAGAAGCCGGGACAAACCGAACACTGAAGCTTTCTTT
TRBV27	TRBJ2-1	TRBD2	once	CASSLSVAGGLHEQFF	TGTGCCAGCAGTTTATCAGTAGCGGGAGGGTTACATGAGCAGTTCTTC
TRBV5-1	TRBJ2-7	TRBD2	-	CASSLAAGGPQEQYF	TGCGCCAGCAGCTTGGCGGCGGGAGGGCCGCAAGAGCAGTACTTC
TRBV6-1	TRBJ2-5	TRBD2	-	CASSEARASGKQETQYF	TGTGCCAGCAGTGAAGCGAGGGCTAGCGGGAAACAAGAGACCCAGTACTTC
TRBV5-4	TRBJ2-5	TRBD2	-	CASSRDRSGRGETQYF	TGTGCCAGCAGCCGAGACAGGAGCGGGAGGGGTGAGACCCAGTACTTC
TRBV2	TRBJ1-1	TRBD1	-	CASRGQQGTEAFF	TGTGCCAGCAGGGGACAGCAGGGCACTGAAGCTTTCTTT
TRBV7-3	TRBJ1-1	-	-	CASSFASGAEAFF	TGTGCCAGCAGCTTCGCGTCGGGGGCTGAAGCTTTCTTT
TRBV14	TRBJ2-7	-	-	CASSQMREEQYF	TGTGCCAGCAGCCAAATGCGGGAAGAGCAGTACTTC
TRBV21-1	TRBJ2-4	-	-	CASSPGTRETKNIQYF	TGTGCCAGCAGCCCGGGGACTAGGGAGACCAAAAACATTCAGTACTTC
TRBV4-1	TRBJ2-6	TRBD2	-	CASSQDGAGSGANVLTF	TGCGCCAGCAGCCAAGATGGAGCGGGGAGCGGGGCCAACGTCCTGACTTTC
TRBV10-1	TRBJ2-1	TRBD2	-	CASSAGLAGANEQFF	TGCGCCAGCAGTGCGGGACTAGCGGGAGCCAATGAGCAGTTCTTC
TRBV19	TRBJ2-2	TRBD2	-	CASNPLRLAGPSTGELFF	TGTGCCAGTAACCCCCTTAGACTAGCGGGTCCAAGCACCGGGGAGCTGTTTTTT
TRBV9	TRBJ2-1	-	-	CASSLGRGSQRGSSYNEQFF	TGTGCCAGCAGCCTCGGAAGGGGGAGTCAAAGGGGGAGCTCCTACAATGAGCAGTTCTTC
TRBV6-6	TRBJ2-1	-	-	CASSYSSSYNEQFF	TGTGCCAGCAGTTACTCGAGCTCCTACAATGAGCAGTTCTTC
TRBV18	TRBJ1-6	TRBD1	-	CASSPFGTGGNSPLHF	TGTGCCAGCTCACCATTCGGGACAGGGGGGAATTCACCTCTCCACTTT
TRBV7-9	TRBJ2-2	-	-	CASSLGVDLASGELFF	TGTGCCAGCAGCTTAGGGGTCGATCTAGCGTCCGGGGAGCTGTTTTTT
TRBV15	TRBJ1-1	-	-	CATSSRSGGIEAFF	TGTGCCACCAGCAGCCGGAGTGGGGGGATTGAAGCTTTCTTT
TRBV27	TRBJ1-4	-	-	CASSSPGAGADNEKLFF	TGTGCCAGCAGTTCCCCGGGGGCGGGGGCAGATAATGAAAAACTGTTTTTT
TRBV5-1	TRBJ2-2	-	-	CASSAVPLRELFF	TGCGCCAGCAGCGCGGTCCCCCTGAGGGAGCTGTTTTTT
TRBV28	TRBJ1-2	-	-	CASSWKANYGYTF	TGTGCCAGCAGTTGGAAAGCGAACTATGGCTACACCTTC
TRBV30	TRBJ2-3	-	few	CAWSVREGDTQYF	TGTGCCTGGAGTGTACGTGAGGGAGATACGCAGTATTTT
TRBV7-8	TRBJ1-2	-	-	CASGAQLYGYTF	TGTGCCAGCGGGGCGCAGTTATATGGCTACACCTTC
TRBV9	TRBJ2-2	TRBD2	-	CASSVLGGTNTGELFF	TGTGCCAGCAGCGTACTGGGAGGGACCAACACCGGGGAGCTGTTTTTT
TRBV6-2/TRBV6-3	TRBJ1-1	TRBD1	-	CASSANLQQGTEAFF	TGTGCCAGCAGTGCAAACCTCCAACAGGGGACTGAAGCTTTCTTT
TRBV7-6	TRBJ2-2	-	-	CASSLGSGNTGELFF	TGTGCCAGCAGCTTAGGGAGCGGGAACACCGGGGAGCTGTTTTTT
TRBV19	TRBJ1-1	-	-	CASSPVGAVVTEAFF	TGTGCCAGTAGCCCGGTAGGGGCGGTAGTCACTGAAGCTTTCTTT
TRBV9	TRBJ2-6	-	-	CASSIQGSGANVLTF	TGTGCCAGCAGCATCCAGGGCTCTGGGGCCAACGTCCTGACTTTC
TRBV12-3/TRBV12-4	TRBJ2-7	-	-	CASSLGVFYEQYF	TGTGCCAGCAGTTTAGGCGTTTTCTACGAGCAGTACTTC
TRBV19	TRBJ2-1	TRBD2	few	CASSTASGRADEQFF	TGTGCCAGTAGTACGGCTAGCGGGAGGGCCGATGAGCAGTTCTTC
TRBV19	TRBJ1-2	TRBD1	-	CASSVGTAIGENYGYTF	TGTGCCAGTAGTGTCGGGACAGCCATCGGGGAAAACTATGGCTACACCTTC
TRBV28	TRBJ2-7	-	-	CASSLWGGGDYEQYF	TGTGCCAGCAGTTTATGGGGAGGCGGAGACTACGAGCAGTACTTC
TRBV29-1	TRBJ1-1	-	-	CSADTGGSTEAFF	TGCAGCGCTGACACGGGGGGCTCCACTGAAGCTTTCTTT
TRBV30	TRBJ1-1	TRBD1	-	CAWRGQGGSTEAFF	TGTGCCTGGAGAGGACAGGGGGGGAGCACTGAAGCTTTCTTT
TRBV9	TRBJ2-7	-	-	CASSLSPGAYEQYF	TGTGCCAGCAGCCTTAGCCCAGGGGCCTACGAGCAGTACTTC